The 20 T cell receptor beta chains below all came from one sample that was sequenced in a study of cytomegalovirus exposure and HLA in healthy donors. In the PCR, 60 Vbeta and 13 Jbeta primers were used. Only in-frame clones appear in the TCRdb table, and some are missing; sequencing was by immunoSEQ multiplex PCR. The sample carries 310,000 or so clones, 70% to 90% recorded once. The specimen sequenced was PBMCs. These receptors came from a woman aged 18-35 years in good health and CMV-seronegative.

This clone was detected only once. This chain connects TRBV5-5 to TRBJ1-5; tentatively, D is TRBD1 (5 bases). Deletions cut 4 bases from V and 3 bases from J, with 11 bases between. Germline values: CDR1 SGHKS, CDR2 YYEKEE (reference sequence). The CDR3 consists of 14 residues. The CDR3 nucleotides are TGTGCCAGCAGCCCAAACAGGTTCAATCAGCCCCAGCATTTT. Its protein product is CASSPNRFNQPQHF.

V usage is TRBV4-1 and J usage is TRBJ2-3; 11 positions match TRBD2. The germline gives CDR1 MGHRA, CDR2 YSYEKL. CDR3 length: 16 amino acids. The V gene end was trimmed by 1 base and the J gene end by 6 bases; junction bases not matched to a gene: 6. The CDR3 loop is CASSQGASGGPDTQYF. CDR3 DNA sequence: TGCGCCAGCAGCCAAGGGGCTAGCGGGGGGCCTGATACGCAGTATTTT.

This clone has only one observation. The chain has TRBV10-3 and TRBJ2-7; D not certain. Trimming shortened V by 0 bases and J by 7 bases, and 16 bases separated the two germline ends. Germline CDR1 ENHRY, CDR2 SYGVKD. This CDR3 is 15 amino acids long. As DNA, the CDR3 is TGTGCCATCAGTGAGTCTACTCGAGAGGTGGAAGAGCAGTACTTC. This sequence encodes CAISESTREVEEQYF.

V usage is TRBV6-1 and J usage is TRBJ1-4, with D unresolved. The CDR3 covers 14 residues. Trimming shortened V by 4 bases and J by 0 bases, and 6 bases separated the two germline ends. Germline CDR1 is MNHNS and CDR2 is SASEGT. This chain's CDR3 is CASSAGSTNEKLFF. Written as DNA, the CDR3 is TGTGCCAGCAGTGCAGGATCAACTAATGAAAAACTGTTTTTT.

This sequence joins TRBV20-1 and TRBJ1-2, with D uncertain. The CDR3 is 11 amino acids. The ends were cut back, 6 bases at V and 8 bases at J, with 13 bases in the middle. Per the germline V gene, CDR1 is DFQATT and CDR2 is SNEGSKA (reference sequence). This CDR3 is CSATDLYGYTF. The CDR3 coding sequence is TGCAGTGCAACCGACTTGTACGGCTACACCTTC.

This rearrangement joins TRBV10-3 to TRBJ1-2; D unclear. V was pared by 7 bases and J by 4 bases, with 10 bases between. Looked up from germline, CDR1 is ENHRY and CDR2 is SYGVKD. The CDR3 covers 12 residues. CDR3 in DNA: TGTGCCATCAAGGAGGCGTCCTATGGCTACACCTTC. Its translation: CAIKEASYGYTF.

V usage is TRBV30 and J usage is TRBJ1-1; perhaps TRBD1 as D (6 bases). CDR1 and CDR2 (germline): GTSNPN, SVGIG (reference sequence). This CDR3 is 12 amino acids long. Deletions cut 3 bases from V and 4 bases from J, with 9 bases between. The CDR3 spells CAWRGGSTEAFF. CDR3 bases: TGTGCCTGGAGAGGGGGTAGCACTGAAGCTTTCTTT. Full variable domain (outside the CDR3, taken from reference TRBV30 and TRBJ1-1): SQTIHQWPATLVQPVGSPLSLECTVEGTSNPNLYWYRQAAGRGLQLLFYSVGIGQISSEVPQNLSASRPQDRQFILSSKKLLLSDSGFYLCAWRGGSTEAFFGQGTRLTVV.

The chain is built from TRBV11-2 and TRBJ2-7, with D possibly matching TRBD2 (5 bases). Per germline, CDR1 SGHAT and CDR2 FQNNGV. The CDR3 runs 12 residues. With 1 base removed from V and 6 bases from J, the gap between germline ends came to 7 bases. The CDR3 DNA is TGTGCCAGCAGCTTAGGGGAGCCCGAGCAGTACTTC. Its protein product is CASSLGEPEQYF.

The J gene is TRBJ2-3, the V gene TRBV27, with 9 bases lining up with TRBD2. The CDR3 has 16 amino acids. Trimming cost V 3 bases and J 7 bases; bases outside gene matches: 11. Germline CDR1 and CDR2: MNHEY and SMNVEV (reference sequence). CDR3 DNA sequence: TGTGCCAGCAGTTTCCAAATCGGGACTAGCTTCAATACGCAGTATTTT. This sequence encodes CASSFQIGTSFNTQYF.

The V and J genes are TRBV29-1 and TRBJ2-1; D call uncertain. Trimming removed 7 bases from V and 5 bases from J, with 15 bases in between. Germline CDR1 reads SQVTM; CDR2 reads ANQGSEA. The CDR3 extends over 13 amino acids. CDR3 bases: TGCAGCGCCCCAGGTGCAGCCAACAATGAGCAGTTCTTC. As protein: CSAPGAANNEQFF.

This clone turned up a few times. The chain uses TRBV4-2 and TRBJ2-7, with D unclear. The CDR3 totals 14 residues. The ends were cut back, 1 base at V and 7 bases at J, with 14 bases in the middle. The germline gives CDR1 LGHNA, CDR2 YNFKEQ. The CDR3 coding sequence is TGTGCCAGCAGCCAAGCTGATGATTTACAGGAGCAGTACTTC. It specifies CASSQADDLQEQYF.

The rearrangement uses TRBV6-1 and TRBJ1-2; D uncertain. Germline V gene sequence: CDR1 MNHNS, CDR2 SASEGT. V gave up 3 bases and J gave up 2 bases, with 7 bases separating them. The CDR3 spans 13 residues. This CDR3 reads CASSDQENYGYTF. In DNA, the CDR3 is TGTGCCAGCAGTGACCAGGAAAACTATGGCTACACCTTC.

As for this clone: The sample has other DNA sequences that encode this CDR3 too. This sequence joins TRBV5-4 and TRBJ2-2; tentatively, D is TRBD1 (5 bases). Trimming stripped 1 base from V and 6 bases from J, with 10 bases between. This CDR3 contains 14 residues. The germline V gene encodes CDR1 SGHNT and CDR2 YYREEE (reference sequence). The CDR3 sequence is CASSLRQGAGELFF. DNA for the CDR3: TGTGCCAGCAGCTTGAGGCAGGGCGCCGGGGAGCTGTTTTTT.

CDR3 DNA: TGCGCCAGCAGCTTGGTGACTAGCCGGGCCGGGGAGCTGTTTTTT. It encodes CASSLVTSRAGELFF. The chain joins TRBV5-1 to TRBJ2-2; TRBD2 matches at 7 bases. Germline-derived CDR1 and CDR2 are SGHRS and YFSETQ. This CDR3 has 15 amino acids. V lost 0 bases to trimming and J lost 6 bases; unmatched junction nucleotides: 5.

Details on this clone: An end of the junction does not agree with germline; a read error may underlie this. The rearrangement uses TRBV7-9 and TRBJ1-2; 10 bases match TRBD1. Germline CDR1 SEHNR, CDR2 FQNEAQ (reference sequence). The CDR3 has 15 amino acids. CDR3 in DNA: TGTTCCAGCAGCTCGCGGACAGGGGGGAGCTATGGCTACACCTTC. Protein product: CSSSSRTGGSYGYTF.

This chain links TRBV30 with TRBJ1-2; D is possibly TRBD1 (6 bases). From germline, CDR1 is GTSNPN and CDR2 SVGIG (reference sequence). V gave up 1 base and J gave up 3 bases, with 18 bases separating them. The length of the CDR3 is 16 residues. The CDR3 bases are TGTGCCTGGAGTGGCGGGGGGGCGCATGAGGACTATGGCTACACCTTC. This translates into CAWSGGGAHEDYGYTF.

This CDR3 is CASGTYRSYTEAFF. The CDR3, as DNA: TGTGCCAGCGGAACTTACAGGTCTTACACTGAAGCTTTCTTT. The rearrangement uses TRBV6-5 and TRBJ1-1; TRBD1 might be the D (5 bases). The V gene lost 8 bases and the J gene lost 3 bases, with 16 bases spanning the gap. CDR3 length equals 14 residues. Germline CDR1 is MNHEY and CDR2 is SVGAGI.

CDR3 sequence (DNA): TGTGCCAGCAGCTTACGCGGGGGCCAGGAGGCTGCCGGGGAGCTGTTTTTT. Translation gives CASSLRGGQEAAGELFF. This chain connects TRBV7-8 to TRBJ2-2; D is possibly TRBD2 (7 bases). Germline V gene data show CDR1 as SGHVS and CDR2 as FQNEAQ. The CDR3 totals 17 residues. V lost 2 bases and J 6 bases, leaving 19 bases between the germline ends.

The CDR3 DNA sequence: TGTGCCACCAGCAGAGATCCGGGACAGTACTACAATGAGCAGTTCTTC. Encoded protein: CATSRDPGQYYNEQFF. The chain employs TRBV15 and TRBJ2-1, with 7 bases aligning to TRBD1. CDR3 size: 16 residues. Germline assignment: CDR1 LNHNV and CDR2 YYDKDF (reference sequence). Trimming at V came to 0 bases and at J to 3 bases, leaving 5 bases not matched to a gene.

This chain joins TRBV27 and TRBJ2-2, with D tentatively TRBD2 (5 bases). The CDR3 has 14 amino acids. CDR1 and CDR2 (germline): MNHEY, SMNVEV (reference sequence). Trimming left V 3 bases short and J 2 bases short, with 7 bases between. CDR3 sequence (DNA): TGTGCCAGCAGTTTTGGAGGAAACACCGGGGAGCTGTTTTTT. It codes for CASSFGGNTGELFF.